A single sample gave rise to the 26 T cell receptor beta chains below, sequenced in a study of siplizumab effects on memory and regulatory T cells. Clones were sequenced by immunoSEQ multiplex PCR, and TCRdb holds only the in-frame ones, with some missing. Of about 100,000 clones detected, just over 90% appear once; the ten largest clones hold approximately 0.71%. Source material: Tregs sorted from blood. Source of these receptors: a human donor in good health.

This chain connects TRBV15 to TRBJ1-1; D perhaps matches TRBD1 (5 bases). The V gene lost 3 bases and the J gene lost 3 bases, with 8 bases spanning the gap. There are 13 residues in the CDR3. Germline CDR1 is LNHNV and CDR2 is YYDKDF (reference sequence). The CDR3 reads CATSRLGDTEAFF. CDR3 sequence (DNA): TGTGCCACCAGCAGGTTGGGGGACACTGAAGCTTTCTTT.

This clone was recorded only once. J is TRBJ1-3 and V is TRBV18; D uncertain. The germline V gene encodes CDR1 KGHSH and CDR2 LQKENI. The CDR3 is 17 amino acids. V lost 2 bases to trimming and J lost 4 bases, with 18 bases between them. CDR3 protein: CASSPMWLANAGNTIYF. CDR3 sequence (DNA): TGTGCCAGCTCACCAATGTGGCTGGCAAACGCGGGAAACACCATATATTTT.

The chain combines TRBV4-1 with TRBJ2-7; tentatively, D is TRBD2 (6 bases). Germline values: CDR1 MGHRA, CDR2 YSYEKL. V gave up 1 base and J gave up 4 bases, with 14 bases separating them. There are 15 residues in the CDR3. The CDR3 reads CASSQVPGLNYEQYF. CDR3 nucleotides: TGCGCCAGCAGCCAAGTACCGGGACTCAATTACGAGCAGTACTTC.

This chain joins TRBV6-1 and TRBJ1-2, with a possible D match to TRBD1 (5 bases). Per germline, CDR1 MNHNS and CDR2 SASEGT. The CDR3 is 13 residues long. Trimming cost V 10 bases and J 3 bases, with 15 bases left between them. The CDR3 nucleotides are TGTGCCAACCCCGTGGGGGGGGACTATGGCTACACCTTC. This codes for CANPVGGDYGYTF.

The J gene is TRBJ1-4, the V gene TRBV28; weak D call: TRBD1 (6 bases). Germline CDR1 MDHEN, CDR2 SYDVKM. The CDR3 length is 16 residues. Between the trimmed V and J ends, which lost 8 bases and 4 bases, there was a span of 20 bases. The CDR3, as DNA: TGTGCCAGCGTCCCCCCTCGGGGGCTGGGTAATGAAAAACTGTTTTTT. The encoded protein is CASVPPRGLGNEKLFF.

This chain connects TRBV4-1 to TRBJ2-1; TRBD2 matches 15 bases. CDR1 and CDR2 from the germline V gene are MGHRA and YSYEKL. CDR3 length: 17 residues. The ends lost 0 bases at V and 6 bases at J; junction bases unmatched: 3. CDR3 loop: CASSQDAGLAGGNEQFF. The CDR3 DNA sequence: TGCGCCAGCAGCCAAGATGCGGGACTAGCGGGAGGCAATGAGCAGTTCTTC.

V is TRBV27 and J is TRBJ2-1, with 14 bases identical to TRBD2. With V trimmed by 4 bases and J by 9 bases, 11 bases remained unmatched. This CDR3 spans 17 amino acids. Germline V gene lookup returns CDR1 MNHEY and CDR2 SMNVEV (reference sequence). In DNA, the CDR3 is TGTGCCAGCAGTTCCCGAATCGAGACTAGCGGGAGGGGTGAGCAGTTCTTC. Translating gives CASSSRIETSGRGEQFF.

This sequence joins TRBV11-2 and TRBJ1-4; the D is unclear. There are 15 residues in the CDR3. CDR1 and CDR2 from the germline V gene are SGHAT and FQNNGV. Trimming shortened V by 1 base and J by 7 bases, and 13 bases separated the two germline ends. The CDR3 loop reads CASSLGGGGVEKLFF. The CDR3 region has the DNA TGTGCCAGCAGCTTAGGGGGAGGTGGCGTTGAAAAACTGTTTTTT.

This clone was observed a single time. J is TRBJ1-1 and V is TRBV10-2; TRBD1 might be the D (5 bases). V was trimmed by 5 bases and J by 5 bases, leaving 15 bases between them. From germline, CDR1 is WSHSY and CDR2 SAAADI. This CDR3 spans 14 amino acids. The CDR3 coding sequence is TGCGCCAGCAGTATCCGTCGTGGGGGGACTGAAGCTTTCTTT. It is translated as CASSIRRGGTEAFF.

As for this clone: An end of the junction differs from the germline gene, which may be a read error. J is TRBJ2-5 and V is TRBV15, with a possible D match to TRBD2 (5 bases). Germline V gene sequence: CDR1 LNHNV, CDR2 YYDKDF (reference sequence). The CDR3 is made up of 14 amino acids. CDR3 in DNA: TGTGCCACCAGCAGATCAGACTACCAAGAGACCCGGTACTTC. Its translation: CATSRSDYQETRYF.

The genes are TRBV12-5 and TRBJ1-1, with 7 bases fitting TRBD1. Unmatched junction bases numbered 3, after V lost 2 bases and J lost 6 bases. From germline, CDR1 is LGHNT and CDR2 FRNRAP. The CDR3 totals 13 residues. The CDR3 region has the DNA TGTGCTAGTGGTTTGCATGGGACAGCTGAAGCTTTCTTT. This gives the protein CASGLHGTAEAFF.

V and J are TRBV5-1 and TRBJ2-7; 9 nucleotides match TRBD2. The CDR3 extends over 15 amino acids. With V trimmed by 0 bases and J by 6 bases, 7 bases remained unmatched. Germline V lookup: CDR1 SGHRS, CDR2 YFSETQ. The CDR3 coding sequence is TGCGCCAGCAGCTTGGCGGGACTAGCACTAAGCGAGCAGTACTTC. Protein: CASSLAGLALSEQYF.

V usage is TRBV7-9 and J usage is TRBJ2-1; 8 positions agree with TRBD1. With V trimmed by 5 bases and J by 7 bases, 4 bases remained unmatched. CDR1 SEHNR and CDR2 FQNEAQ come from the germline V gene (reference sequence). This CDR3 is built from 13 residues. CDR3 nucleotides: TGTGCCAGCAGCGAAACAGGGGGGAATGAGCAGTTCTTC. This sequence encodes CASSETGGNEQFF. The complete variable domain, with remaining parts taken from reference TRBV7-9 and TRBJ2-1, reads DTGVSQNPRHKITKRGQNVTFRCDPISEHNRLYWYRQTLGQGPEFLTYFQNEAQLEKSRLLSDRFSAERPKGSFSTLEIQRTEQGDSAMYLCASSETGGNEQFFGPGTRLTVL.

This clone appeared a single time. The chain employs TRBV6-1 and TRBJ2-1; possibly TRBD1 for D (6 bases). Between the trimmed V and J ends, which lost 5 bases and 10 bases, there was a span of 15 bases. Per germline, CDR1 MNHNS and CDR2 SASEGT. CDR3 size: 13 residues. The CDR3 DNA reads TGTGCCAGCAGTCGAAAAACTGGGGGCGAGCAGTTCTTC. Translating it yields CASSRKTGGEQFF.

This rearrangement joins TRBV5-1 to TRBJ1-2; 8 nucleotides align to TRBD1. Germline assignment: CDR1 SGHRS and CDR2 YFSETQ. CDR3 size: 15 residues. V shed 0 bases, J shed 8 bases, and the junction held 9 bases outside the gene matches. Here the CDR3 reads CASSLAGAGGSGYTF. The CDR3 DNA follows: TGCGCCAGCAGCTTGGCCGGTGCAGGGGGCTCAGGCTACACCTTC.

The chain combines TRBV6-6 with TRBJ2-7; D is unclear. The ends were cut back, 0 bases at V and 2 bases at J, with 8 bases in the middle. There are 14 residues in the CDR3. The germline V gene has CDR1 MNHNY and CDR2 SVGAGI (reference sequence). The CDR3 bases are TGTGCCAGCAGTTACTCGATGGCCGCCTACGAGCAGTACTTC. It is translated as CASSYSMAAYEQYF.

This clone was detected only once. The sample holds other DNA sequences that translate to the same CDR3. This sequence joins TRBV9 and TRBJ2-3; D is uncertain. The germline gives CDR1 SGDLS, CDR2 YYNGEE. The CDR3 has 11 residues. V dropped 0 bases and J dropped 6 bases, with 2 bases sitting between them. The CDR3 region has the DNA TGTGCCAGCAGCGTAGGGGATACGCAGTATTTT. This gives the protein CASSVGDTQYF.

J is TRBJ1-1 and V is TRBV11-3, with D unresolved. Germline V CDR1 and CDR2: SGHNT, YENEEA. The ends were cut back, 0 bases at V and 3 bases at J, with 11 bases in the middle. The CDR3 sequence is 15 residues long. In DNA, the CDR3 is TGTGCCAGCAGCTTAGATAGGGCCGAGGACACTGAAGCTTTCTTT. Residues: CASSLDRAEDTEAFF.

CDR3 in amino acids: CASSLENIQYF. CDR3 nucleotides: TGTGCCAGCAGTTTGGAAAACATTCAGTACTTC. The V gene is TRBV28, the J gene TRBJ2-4; D not resolved. The CDR3 runs to 11 residues. Looked up from germline, CDR1 is MDHEN and CDR2 is SYDVKM. V lost 3 bases and J 5 bases, leaving 2 bases between the germline ends.

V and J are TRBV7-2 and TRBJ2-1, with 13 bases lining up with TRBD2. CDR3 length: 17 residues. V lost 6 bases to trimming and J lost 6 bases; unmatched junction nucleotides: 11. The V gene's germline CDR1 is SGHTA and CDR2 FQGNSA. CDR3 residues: CASRPGLAGLGGNEQFF. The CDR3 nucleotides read TGTGCCAGCAGGCCGGGACTAGCGGGACTTGGAGGCAATGAGCAGTTCTTC. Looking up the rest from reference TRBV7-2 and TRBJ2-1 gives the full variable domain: GAGVSQSPSNKVTEKGKDVELRCDPISGHTALYWYRQSLGQGLEFLIYFQGNSAPDKSGLPSDRFSAERTGGSVSTLTIQRTQQEDSAVYLCASRPGLAGLGGNEQFFGPGTRLTVL.

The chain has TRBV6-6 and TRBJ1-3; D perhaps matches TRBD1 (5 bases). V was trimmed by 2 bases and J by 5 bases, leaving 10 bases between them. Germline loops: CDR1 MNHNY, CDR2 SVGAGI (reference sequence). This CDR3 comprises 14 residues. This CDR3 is CASSYGASRNTIYF. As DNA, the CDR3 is TGTGCCAGCAGTTACGGGGCATCTAGAAACACCATATATTTT.

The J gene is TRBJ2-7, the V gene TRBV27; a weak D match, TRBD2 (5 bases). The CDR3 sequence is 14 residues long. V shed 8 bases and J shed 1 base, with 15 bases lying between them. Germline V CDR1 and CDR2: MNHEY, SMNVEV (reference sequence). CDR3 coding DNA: TGTGCCAGCGGCCTCCGCAGAGGGTCCTACGAGCAGTACTTC. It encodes CASGLRRGSYEQYF.

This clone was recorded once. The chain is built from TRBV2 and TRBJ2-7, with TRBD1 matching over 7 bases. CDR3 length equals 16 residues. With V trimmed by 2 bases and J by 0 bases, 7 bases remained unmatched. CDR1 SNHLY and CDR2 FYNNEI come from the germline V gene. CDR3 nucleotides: TGTGCCAGCAGTGAACTGGGACAGAGGATCTCCTACGAGCAGTACTTC. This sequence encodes CASSELGQRISYEQYF.

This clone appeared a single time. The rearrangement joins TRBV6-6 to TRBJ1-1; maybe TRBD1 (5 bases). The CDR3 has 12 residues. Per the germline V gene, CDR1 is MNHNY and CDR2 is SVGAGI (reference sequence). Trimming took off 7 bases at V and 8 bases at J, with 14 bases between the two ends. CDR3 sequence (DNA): TGTGCCAGCAACCTTAATGGGGGAGAAGCTTTCTTT. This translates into CASNLNGGEAFF.

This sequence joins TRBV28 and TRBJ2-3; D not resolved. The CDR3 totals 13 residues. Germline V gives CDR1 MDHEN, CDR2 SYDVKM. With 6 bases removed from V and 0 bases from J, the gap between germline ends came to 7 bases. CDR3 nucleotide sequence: TGTGCCAGCAGGGTCCCGAGCACAGATACGCAGTATTTT. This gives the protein CASRVPSTDTQYF.

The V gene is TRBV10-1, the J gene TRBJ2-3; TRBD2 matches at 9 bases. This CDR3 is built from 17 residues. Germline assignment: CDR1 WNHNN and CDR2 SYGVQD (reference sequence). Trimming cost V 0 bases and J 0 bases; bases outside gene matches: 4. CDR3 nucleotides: TGCGCCAGCAGTGAGTCCGGAGCGGGGGGAAGCACAGATACGCAGTATTTT. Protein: CASSESGAGGSTDTQYF.